This T cell receptor beta chain came from a study of cytomegalovirus exposure and HLA in healthy donors. V lost 4 bases, J lost 7 bases, and 13 bases lay in between. The CDR3 is 14 residues long. From germline, CDR1 is LGHNA and CDR2 YSLEER. With respect to this clone: Its antigen is undetermined.

Regarding the study as a whole: One variant, a missense change in DCLRE1C, was linked in a later analysis to TCR beta V- and J-gene trimming. In an earlier analysis, about 87% or about 30%: the productive usage of most TCR beta V segments. What was likely a sequencing artifact was a cluster of highly shared sequence variants. The Asian-associated ancestry cluster reportedly had fewer N-insertions than the roughly 670-donor mean in a later analysis.

PCR primers comprised 60 Vbeta and 13 Jbeta primers. Profiled with immunoSEQ multiplex PCR; TCRdb holds only in-frame clones, not every one. The table shows about 170,000 clones, with roughly 80% occurring only once. The chain uses TRBV4-3 and TRBJ1-4, with D unclear. This clonotype was obtained from a male donor in good health and CMV-seronegative. The sample comprised PBMCs. For the CDR3, the DNA is TGCGCCAGCAGCCCTCAGCACGGGGTTGAAAAACTGTTTTTT. Its protein product is CASSPQHGVEKLFF.